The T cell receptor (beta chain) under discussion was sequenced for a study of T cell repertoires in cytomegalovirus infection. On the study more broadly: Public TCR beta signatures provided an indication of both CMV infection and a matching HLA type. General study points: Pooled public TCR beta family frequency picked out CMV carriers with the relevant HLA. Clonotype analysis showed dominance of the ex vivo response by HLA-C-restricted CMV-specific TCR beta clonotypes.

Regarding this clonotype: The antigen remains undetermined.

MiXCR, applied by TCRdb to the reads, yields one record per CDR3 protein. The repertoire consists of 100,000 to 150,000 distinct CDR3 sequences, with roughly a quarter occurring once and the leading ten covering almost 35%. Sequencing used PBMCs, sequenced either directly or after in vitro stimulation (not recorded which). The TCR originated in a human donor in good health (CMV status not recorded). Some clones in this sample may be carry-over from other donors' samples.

The CDR3 loop reads CASSPLTSGLSTDTQYF. CDR3 in DNA: TGTGCCAGCTCACCACTCACTAGCGGGCTCAGCACAGATACGCAGTATTTT. The chain joins TRBV18 to TRBJ2-3, with 9 bases lining up with TRBD2. The germline V gene has CDR1 KGHSH and CDR2 LQKENI. The J segment lost 0 bases and the V segment lost 1 base, leaving 5 bases of the junction unmatched. This CDR3 has 17 amino acids.